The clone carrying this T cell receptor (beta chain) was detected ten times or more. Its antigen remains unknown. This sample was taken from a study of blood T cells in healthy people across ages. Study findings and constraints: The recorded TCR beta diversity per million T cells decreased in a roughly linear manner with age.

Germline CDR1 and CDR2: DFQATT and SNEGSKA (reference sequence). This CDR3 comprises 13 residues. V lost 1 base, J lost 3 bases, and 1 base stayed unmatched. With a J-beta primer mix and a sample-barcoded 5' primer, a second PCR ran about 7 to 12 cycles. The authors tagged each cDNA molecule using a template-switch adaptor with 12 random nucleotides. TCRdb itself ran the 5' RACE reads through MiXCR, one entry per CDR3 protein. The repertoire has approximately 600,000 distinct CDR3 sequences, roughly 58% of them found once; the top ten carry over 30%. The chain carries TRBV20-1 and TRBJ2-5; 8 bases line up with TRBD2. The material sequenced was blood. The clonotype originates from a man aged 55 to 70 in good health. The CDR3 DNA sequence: TGCAGTGCTAGAGGAGCGGGGGAAGAGACCCAGTACTTC. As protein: CSARGAGEETQYF.